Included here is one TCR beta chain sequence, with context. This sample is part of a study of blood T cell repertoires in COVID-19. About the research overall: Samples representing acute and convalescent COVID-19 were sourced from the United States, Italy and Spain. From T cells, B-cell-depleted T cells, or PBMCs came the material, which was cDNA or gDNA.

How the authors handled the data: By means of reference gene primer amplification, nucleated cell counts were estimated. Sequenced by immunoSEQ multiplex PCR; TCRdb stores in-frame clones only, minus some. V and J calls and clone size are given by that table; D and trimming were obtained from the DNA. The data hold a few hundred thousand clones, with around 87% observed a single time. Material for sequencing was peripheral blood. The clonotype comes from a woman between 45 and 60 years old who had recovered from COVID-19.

CDR3 in amino acids: CASSLAPDRGTEAFF. The CDR3 DNA reads as TGTGCCAGCAGCTTAGCACCAGACAGGGGCACTGAAGCTTTCTTT. The V call is TRBV7-9, the J call TRBJ1-1; 8 bases match TRBD1. There are 15 residues in the CDR3. Losses at the gene ends were 0 bases for V and 4 bases for J; bases not matched to a gene: 4. Germline values: CDR1 SEHNR, CDR2 FQNEAQ (reference sequence).